A single sample gave rise to the 8 T cell receptor beta chains below, sequenced in a study of blood T cell repertoires in COVID-19. Generated by immunoSEQ multiplex PCR, the TCRdb table keeps only in-frame clones and is missing some. The table shows about 160,000 clones, with roughly 93% occurring only once. The sequenced sample was peripheral blood. Receptor source: a man between 18 and 29 years old with acute or convalescent COVID-19.

In this sample, this clone turned up a few times. The chain links TRBV27 to TRBJ1-2; D unclear. The germline V gene has CDR1 MNHEY and CDR2 SMNVEV (reference sequence). The CDR3 sequence is 13 residues long. V shed 3 bases and J shed 0 bases, with 5 bases lying between them. CDR3 nucleotide sequence: TGTGCCAGCAGTTTCACAGCTAACTATGGCTACACCTTC. This gives the protein CASSFTANYGYTF.

The chain employs TRBV9 and TRBJ1-1; 8 bases line up with TRBD1. Germline V gene lookup returns CDR1 SGDLS and CDR2 YYNGEE. Trimming removed 6 bases from V and 1 base from J; junction bases left unmatched: 2. CDR3 size: 13 residues. CDR3 bases: TGTGCCAGCACCGGACAGGGGAACACTGAAGCTTTCTTT. Residues: CASTGQGNTEAFF.

This chain connects TRBV27 to TRBJ1-2, with 7 bases that match TRBD1. Losses at the gene ends were 4 bases for V and 5 bases for J; bases not matched to a gene: 4. Germline V gene data show CDR1 as MNHEY and CDR2 as SMNVEV (reference sequence). The CDR3 totals 13 residues. CDR3 region: CASSYRGEYGYTF. CDR3 coding DNA: TGTGCCAGCAGTTACAGGGGTGAATATGGCTACACCTTC.

The genes are TRBV7-2 and TRBJ2-7, with 8 bases identical to TRBD1. The trim removed 4 bases at V and 0 bases at J, leaving 5 bases unmatched. The CDR3 sequence is 15 residues long. Germline V lookup: CDR1 SGHTA, CDR2 FQGNSA. This chain's CDR3 is CASSSRDRPSYEQYF. Written as DNA, the CDR3 is TGTGCCAGCAGCTCCCGGGACAGGCCCTCCTACGAGCAGTACTTC.

The rearrangement joins TRBV24-1 to TRBJ2-2; tentatively, D is TRBD2 (5 bases). The CDR3 is 14 residues long. V gave up 7 bases and J gave up 7 bases, with 15 bases separating them. CDR1 KGHDR and CDR2 SFDVKD come from the germline V gene. This CDR3 is CATRDRGSVGELFF. CDR3 DNA sequence: TGTGCCACCAGAGATAGAGGGAGCGTCGGGGAGCTGTTTTTT.

V gene TRBV9 combines with J gene TRBJ1-2; D unclear. Trimming shortened V by 4 bases and J by 3 bases, and 10 bases separated the two germline ends. This CDR3 spans 13 amino acids. Germline-derived CDR1 and CDR2 are SGDLS and YYNGEE. The DNA of the CDR3 is TGTGCCAGCAGCCTGGGAGAGGACTATGGCTACACCTTC. It codes for CASSLGEDYGYTF.

V and J are TRBV5-1 and TRBJ2-5, with 8 bases identical to TRBD2. Germline V lookup: CDR1 SGHRS, CDR2 YFSETQ. The V gene end was trimmed by 3 bases and the J gene end by 1 base; junction bases not matched to a gene: 2. This CDR3 is built from 14 residues. The CDR3 region is CASSSLAAQETQYF. Here the CDR3 DNA reads TGCGCCAGCAGCTCACTAGCGGCCCAAGAGACCCAGTACTTC.

The V call is TRBV12-5, the J call TRBJ2-7; D uncertain. Trimming removed 2 bases from V and 3 bases from J, with 2 bases in between. The CDR3 length is 11 residues. Per germline, CDR1 LGHNT and CDR2 FRNRAP. The CDR3: CASGLYYEQYF. In DNA form, the CDR3 reads TGTGCTAGTGGTTTGTACTACGAGCAGTACTTC.